This T cell receptor beta chain was retrieved from a study of cytomegalovirus exposure and HLA in healthy donors. This table comes from immunoSEQ multiplex PCR, and its TCRdb copy is limited to in-frame clones, with some not included. The sample lists more than 250,000 clones; about 85% were seen once. The CDR3 is made up of 15 amino acids. V lost 5 bases, J lost 0 bases, and 6 bases stayed unmatched. CDR1 GTSNPN and CDR2 SVGIG come from the germline V gene (reference sequence). Comment on this clone: Its specificity is not known.

Study results and caveats: Many donors carried some public TCRs, although rarity characterized most TCR sequences.

The sequencing input was PBMCs. This receptor was taken from a woman aged 25 to 39 in good health and CMV-seropositive. The chain combines TRBV30 with TRBJ1-3, with 8 bases fitting TRBD1. CDR3: CAWGQGLSSGNTIYF. CDR3 DNA: TGTGCCTGGGGACAGGGATTAAGCTCTGGAAACACCATATATTTT. The full variable domain, rest sourced from reference TRBV30 and TRBJ1-3, is SQTIHQWPATLVQPVGSPLSLECTVEGTSNPNLYWYRQAAGRGLQLLFYSVGIGQISSEVPQNLSASRPQDRQFILSSKKLLLSDSGFYLCAWGQGLSSGNTIYFGEGSWLTVV.